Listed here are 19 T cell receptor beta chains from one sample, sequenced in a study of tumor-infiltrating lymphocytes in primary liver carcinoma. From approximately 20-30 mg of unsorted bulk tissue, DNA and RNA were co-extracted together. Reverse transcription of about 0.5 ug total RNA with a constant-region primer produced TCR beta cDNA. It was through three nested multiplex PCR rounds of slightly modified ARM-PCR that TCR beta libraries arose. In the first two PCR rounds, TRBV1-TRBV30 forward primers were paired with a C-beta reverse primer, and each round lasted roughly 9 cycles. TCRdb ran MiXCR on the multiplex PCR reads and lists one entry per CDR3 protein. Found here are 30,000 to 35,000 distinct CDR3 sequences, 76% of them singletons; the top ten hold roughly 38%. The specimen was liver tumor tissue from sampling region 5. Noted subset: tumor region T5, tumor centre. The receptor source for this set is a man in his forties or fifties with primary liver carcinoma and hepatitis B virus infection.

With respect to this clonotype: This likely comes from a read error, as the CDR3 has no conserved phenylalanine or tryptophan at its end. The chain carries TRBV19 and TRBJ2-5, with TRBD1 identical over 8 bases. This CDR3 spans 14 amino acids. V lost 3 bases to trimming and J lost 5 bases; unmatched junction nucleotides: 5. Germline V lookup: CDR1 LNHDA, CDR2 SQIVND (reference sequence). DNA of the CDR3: TGTGCCAGTAGTATGCGGCAGGGGGCCGAGACCCAGTACGTC. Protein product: CASSMRQGAETQYV.

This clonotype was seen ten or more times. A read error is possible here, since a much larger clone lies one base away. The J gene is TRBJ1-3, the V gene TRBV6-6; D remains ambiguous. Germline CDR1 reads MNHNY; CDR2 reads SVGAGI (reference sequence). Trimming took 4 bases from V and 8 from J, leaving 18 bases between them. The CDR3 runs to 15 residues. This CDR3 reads CASSFRHEIGDTIYF. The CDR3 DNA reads TGTGCCAGCAGTTTCAGGCACGAAATCGGAGACACCATATATTTT.

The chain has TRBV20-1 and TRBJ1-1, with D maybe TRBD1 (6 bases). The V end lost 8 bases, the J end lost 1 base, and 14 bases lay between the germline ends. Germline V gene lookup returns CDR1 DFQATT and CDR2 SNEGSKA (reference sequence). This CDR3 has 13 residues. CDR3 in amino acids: CSLGGQTNTEAFF. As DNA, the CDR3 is TGCAGTCTAGGCGGACAGACGAACACTGAAGCTTTCTTT.

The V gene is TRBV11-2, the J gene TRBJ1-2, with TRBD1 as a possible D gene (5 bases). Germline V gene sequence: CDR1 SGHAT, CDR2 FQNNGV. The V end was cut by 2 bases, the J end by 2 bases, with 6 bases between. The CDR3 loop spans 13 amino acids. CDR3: CASSLKGNYGYTF. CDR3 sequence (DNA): TGTGCCAGCAGCTTAAAGGGGAACTATGGCTACACCTTC.

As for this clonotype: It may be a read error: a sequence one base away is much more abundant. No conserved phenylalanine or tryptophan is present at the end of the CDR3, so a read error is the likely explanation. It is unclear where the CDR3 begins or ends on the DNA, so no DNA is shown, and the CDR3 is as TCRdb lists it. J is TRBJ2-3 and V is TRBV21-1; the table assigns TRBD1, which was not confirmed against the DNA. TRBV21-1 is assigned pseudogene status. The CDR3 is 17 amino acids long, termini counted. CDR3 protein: CASSKVQDRGRLDTQYS.

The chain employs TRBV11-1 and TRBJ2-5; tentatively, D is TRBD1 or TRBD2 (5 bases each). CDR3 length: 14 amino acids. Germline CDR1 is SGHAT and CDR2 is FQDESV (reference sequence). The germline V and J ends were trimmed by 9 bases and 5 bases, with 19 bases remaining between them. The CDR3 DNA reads TGTGCCAGTAGTGGACTGGTGGGGGTGGAGACCCAGTACTTC. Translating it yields CASSGLVGVETQYF.

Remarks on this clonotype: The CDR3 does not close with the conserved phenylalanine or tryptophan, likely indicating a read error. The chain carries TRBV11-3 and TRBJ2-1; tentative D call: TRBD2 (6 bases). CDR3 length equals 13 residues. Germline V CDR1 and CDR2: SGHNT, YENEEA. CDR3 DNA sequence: TGTACCAGCGGCGTCGCGGGGTCAGGTGAGCAGTTCTAC. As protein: CTSGVAGSGEQFY.

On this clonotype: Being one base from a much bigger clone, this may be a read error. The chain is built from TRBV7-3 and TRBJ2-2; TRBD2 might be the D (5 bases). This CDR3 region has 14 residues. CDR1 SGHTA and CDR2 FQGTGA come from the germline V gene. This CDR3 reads CASSFSRNTGERFF. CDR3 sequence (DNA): TGTGCCAGCAGCTTCTCCAGGAACACCGGGGAGCGGTTTTTT.

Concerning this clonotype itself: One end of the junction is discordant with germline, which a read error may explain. CDR3 nucleotide sequence: TGTGCAAGCAGCCTAAATCCGAGCCAGTCCTACGAGCAGTATTTC. Translation: CASSLNPSQSYEQYF. J is TRBJ2-7 and V is TRBV11-2; D unresolved. The CDR3 extends over 15 amino acids. Germline V gene sequence: CDR1 SGHAT, CDR2 FQNNGV.

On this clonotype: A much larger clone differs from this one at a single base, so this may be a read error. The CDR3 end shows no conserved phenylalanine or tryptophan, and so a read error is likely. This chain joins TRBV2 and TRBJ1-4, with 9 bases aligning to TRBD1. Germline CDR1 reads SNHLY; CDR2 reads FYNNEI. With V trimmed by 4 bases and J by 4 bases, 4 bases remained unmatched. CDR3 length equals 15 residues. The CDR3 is CASSAQGANNEKLFL. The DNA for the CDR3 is TGTGCCAGCAGTGCACAGGGGGCAAATAATGAAAAACTGTTTTTA.

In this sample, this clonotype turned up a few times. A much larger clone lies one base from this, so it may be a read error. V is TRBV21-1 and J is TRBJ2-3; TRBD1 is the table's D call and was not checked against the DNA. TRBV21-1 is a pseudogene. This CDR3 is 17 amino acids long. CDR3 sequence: CASSKVQDRGRSDTQYF. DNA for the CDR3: TGTGCCAGCAGCAAAGTTCAGGACAGGGGGCGGTCGGATACGCAGTATTTT.

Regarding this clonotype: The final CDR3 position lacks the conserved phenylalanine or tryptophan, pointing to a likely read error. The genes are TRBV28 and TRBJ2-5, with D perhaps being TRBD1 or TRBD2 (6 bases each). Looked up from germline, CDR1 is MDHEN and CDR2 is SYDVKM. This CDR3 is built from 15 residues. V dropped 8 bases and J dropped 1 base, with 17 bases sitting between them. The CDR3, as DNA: TGTGCCAGCTGTTGGGGGTGGGGGGCCCAAGAGACCCAGTACTCC. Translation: CASCWGWGAQETQYS.

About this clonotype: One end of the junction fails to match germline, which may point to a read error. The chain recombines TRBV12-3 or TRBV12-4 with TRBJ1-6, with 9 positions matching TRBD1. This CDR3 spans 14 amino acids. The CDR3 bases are TGTGCCAGCAGTACGGGACAGGGAATCTCACCCCCCCACTTT. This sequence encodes CASSTGQGISPPHF.

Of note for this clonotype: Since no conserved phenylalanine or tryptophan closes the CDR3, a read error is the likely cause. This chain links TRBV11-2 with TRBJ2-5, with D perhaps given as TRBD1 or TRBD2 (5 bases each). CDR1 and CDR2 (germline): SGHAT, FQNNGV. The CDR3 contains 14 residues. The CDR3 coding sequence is TGTGCCAACAGCTTAAGCAGCGGACAAGAGACTCAGTACTCC. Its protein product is CANSLSSGQETQYS.

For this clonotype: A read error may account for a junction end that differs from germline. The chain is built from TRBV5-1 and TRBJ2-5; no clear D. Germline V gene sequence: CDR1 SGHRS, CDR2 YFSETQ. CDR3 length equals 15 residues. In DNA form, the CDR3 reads TGCGCCAACCGCTTGGATGGCCGACCCCAAGAGATCCAGTACTTC. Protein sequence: CANRLDGRPQEIQYF.

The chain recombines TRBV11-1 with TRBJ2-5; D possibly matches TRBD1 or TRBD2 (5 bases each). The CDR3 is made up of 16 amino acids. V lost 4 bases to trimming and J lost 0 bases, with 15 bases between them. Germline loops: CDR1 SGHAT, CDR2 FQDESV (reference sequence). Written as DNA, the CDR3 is TGTGCCAGCAGCTCCTCTCGGGGCGCCTACCAAGAGACCCAGTACTTC. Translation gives CASSSSRGAYQETQYF.

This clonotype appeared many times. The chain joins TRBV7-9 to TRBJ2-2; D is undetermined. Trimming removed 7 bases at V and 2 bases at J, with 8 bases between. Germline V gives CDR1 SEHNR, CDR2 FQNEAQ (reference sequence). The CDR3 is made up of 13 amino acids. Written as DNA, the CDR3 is TGTGCCAGCATGGCCTCCAACACCGGGGAGCTGTTTTTT. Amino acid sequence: CASMASNTGELFF.

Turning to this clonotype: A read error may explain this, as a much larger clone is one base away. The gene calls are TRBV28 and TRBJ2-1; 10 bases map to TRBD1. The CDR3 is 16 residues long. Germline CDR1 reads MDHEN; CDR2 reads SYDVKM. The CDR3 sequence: CGSRTRQGASYNEQFF. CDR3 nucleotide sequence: TGTGGCAGCAGGACAAGACAGGGGGCCTCCTACAATGAGCAGTTCTTC.

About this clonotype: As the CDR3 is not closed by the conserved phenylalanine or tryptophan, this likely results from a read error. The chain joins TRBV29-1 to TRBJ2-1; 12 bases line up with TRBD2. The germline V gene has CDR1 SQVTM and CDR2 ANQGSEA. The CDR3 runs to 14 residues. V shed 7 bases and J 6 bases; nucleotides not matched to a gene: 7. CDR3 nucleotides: TGCAGCGGCCGACTAGCGGGAGCTAGCAATGAGCAGTTCTCT. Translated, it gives CSGRLAGASNEQFS.